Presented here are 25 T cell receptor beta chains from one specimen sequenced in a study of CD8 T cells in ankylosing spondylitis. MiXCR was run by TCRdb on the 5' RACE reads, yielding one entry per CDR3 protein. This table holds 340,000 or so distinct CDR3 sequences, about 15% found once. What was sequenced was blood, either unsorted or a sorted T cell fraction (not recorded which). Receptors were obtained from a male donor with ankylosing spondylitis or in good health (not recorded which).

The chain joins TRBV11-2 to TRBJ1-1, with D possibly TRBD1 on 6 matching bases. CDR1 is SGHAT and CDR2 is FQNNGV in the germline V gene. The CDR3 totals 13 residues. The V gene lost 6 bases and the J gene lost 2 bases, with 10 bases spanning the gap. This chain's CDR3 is CASSKGVNTEAFF. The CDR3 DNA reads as TGTGCCAGCAGTAAGGGGGTAAACACTGAAGCTTTCTTT.

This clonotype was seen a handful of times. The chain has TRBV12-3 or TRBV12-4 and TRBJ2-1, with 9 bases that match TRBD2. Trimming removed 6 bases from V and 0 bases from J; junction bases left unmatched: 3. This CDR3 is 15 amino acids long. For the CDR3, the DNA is TGTGCCAGCAGCCTAGCGGGGTTCTCCTACAATGAGCAGTTCTTC. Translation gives CASSLAGFSYNEQFF.

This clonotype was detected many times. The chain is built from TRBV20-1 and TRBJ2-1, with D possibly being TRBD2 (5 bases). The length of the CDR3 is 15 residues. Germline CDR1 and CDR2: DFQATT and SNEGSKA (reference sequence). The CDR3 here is CSVPLRDPSRNEQFF. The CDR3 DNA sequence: TGCAGCGTCCCGCTGAGGGATCCGAGCCGTAATGAGCAGTTCTTC.

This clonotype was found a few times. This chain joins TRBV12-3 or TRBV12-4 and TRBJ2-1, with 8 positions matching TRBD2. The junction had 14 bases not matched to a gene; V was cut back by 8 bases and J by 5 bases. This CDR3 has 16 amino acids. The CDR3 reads CASALAAGAGDNEQFF. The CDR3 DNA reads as TGTGCCAGCGCTTTGGCGGCTGGAGCGGGAGACAATGAGCAGTTCTTC.

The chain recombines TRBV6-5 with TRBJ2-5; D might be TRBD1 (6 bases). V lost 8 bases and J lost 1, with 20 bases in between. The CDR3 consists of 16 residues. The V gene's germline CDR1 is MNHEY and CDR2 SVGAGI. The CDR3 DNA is TGTGCCAGCGACTTAGTCCAGGGGAGAAGCCAAGAGACCCAGTACTTC. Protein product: CASDLVQGRSQETQYF.

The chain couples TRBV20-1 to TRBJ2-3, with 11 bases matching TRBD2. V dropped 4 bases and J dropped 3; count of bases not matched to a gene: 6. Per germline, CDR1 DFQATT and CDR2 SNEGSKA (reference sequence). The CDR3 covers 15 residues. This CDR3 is CSAIMTSGITDTQYF. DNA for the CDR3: TGCAGTGCTATTATGACTAGCGGGATAACAGATACGCAGTATTTT.

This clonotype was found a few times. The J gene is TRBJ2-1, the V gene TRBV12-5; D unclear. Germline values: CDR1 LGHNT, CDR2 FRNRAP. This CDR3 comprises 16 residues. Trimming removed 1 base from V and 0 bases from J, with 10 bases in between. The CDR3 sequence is CASGLEATPSYNEQFF. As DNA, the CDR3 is TGTGCTAGTGGTTTGGAGGCAACGCCCTCCTACAATGAGCAGTTCTTC.

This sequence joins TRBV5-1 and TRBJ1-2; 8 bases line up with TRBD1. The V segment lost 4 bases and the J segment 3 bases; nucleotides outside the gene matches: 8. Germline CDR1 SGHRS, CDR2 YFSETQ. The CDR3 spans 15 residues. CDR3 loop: CASSPDDRGYYGYTF. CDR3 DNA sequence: TGCGCCAGCAGCCCCGACGACAGGGGCTACTATGGCTACACCTTC.

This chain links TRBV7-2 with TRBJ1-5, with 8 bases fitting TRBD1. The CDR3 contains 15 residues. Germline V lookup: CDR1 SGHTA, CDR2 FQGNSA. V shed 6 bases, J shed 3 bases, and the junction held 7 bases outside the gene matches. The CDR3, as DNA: TGTGCCAGCAGTCAGGGGGCGATGAACAATCAGCCCCAGCATTTT. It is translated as CASSQGAMNNQPQHF. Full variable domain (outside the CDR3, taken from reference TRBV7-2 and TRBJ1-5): GAGVSQSPSNKVTEKGKDVELRCDPISGHTALYWYRQSLGQGLEFLIYFQGNSAPDKSGLPSDRFSAERTGGSVSTLTIQRTQQEDSAVYLCASSQGAMNNQPQHFGDGTRLSIL.

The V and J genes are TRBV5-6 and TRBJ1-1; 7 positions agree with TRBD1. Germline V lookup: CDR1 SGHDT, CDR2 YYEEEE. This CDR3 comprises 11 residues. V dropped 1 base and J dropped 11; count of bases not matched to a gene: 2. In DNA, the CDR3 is TGTGCCAGCAGCTTGCAGGGACAGGCTTTCTTT. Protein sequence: CASSLQGQAFF.

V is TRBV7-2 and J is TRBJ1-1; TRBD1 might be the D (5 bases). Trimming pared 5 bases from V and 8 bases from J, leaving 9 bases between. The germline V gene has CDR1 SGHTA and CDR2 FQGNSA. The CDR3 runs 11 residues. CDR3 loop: CASSQHREAFF. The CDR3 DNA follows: TGTGCCAGCAGCCAACACAGGGAAGCTTTCTTT.

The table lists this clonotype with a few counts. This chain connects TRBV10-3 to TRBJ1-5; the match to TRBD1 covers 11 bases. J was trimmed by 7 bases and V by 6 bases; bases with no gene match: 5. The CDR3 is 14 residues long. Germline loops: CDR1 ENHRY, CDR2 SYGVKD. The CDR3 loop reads CAIRGTGGDQPQHF. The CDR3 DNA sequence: TGTGCCATCAGGGGGACAGGGGGGGACCAGCCCCAGCATTTT.

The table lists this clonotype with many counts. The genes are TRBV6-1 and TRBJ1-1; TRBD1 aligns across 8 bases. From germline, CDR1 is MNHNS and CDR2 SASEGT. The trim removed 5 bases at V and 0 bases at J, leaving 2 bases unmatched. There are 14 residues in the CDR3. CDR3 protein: CASSRDRLNTEAFF. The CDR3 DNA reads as TGTGCCAGCAGTCGGGACAGGTTGAACACTGAAGCTTTCTTT.

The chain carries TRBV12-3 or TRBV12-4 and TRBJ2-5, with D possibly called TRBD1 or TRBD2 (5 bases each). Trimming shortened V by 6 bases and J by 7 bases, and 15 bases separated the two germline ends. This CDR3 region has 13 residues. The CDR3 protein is CASSLGTAGTQYF. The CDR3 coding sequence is TGTGCCAGCAGCCTTGGGACGGCGGGGACCCAGTACTTC.

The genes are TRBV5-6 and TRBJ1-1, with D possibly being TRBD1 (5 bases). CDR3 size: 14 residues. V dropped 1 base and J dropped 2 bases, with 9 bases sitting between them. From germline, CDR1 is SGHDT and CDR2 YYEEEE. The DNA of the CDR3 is TGTGCCAGCAGCTTGACAGGAGTTAACACTGAAGCTTTCTTT. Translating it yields CASSLTGVNTEAFF.

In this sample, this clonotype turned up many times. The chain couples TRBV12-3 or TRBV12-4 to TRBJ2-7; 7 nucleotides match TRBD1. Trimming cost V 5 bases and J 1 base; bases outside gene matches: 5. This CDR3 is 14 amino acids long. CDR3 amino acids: CASSPGGYSYEQYF. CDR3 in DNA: TGTGCCAGCAGTCCAGGGGGTTATTCCTACGAGCAGTACTTC.

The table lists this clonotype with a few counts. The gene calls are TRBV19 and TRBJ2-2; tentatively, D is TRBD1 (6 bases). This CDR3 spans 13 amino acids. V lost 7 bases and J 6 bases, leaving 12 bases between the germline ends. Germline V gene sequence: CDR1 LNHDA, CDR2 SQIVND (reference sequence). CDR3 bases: TGTGCCAGTACCGAAGCAGGGGCCGGGGAGCTGTTTTTT. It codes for CASTEAGAGELFF.

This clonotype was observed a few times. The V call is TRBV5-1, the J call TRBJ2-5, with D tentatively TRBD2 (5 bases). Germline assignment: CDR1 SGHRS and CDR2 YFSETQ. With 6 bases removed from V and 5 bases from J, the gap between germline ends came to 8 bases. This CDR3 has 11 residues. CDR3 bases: TGCGCCAGCAAACTAGAGGAGACCCAGTACTTC. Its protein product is CASKLEETQYF.

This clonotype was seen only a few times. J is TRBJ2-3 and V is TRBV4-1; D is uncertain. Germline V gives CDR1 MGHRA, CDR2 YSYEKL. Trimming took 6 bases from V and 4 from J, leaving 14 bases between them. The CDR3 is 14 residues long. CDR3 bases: TGCGCCAGCAGGCGCCTTTCAAGGGCAGATACGCAGTATTTT. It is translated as CASRRLSRADTQYF.

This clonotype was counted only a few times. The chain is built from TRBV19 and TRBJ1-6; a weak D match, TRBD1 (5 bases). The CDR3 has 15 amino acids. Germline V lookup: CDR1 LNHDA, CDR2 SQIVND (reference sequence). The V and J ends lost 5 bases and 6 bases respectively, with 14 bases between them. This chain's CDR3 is CASSGRGEGNSPLHF. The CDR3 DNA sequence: TGTGCCAGTAGTGGCCGGGGGGAAGGTAATTCACCCCTCCACTTT.

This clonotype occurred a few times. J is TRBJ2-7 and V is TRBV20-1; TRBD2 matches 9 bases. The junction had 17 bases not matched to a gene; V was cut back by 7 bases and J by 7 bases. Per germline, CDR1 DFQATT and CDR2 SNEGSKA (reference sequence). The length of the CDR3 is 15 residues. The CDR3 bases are TGCAGTGTTGGGCGGCTAGCGGGGCCCCCGGGGGAGCAGTACTTC. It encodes CSVGRLAGPPGEQYF.

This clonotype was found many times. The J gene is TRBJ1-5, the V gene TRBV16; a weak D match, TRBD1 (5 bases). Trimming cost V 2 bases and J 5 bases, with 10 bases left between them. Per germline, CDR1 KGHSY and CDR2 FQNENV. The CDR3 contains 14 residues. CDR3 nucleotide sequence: TGTGCCAGCAGCCAAAAGCCGGGGGATCAGCCCCAGCATTTT. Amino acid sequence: CASSQKPGDQPQHF.

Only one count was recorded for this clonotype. CDR3 DNA: TGCGCCAGCAGCCCCGGACTAGCGGGGAACCAAGAGACCCAGTACTTC. Translated, it gives CASSPGLAGNQETQYF. This chain connects TRBV5-1 to TRBJ2-5, with 12 bases identical to TRBD2. Per the germline V gene, CDR1 is SGHRS and CDR2 is YFSETQ. The CDR3 extends over 16 amino acids. Trimming took 4 bases from V and 0 from J; bases not matched to a gene: 4.

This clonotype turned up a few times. The CDR3 DNA reads TGTGCCAGCAAGGGAGGGTCTAAGGGGCGGGAGACCCAGTACTTC. Protein product: CASKGGSKGRETQYF. The gene calls are TRBV6-1 and TRBJ2-5; TRBD2 matches at 7 bases. J lost 5 bases, V lost 7 bases, and 13 bases had no gene match. The CDR3 is 15 residues long. Germline V gene lookup returns CDR1 MNHNS and CDR2 SASEGT.

The CDR3 sequence is CASSLPPRDTLNTGELFF. The CDR3 region has the DNA TGTGCCAGCAGCCTCCCCCCCCGGGACACCCTCAACACCGGGGAGCTGTTTTTT. V and J are TRBV11-1 and TRBJ2-2, with a tentative D call TRBD1 (6 bases). Trimming took off 5 bases at V and 2 bases at J, with 21 bases between the two ends. The CDR3 runs to 18 residues. From germline, CDR1 is SGHAT and CDR2 FQDESV (reference sequence). Full variable domain (missing parts from reference TRBV11-1 and TRBJ2-2): EAEVAQSPRYKITEKSQAVAFWCDPISGHATLYWYRQILGQGPELLVQFQDESVVDDSQLPKDRFSAERLKGVDSTLKIQPAELGDSAMYLCASSLPPRDTLNTGELFFGEGSRLTVL.